The T cell receptor (beta chain) under discussion was sequenced for a study of Graves' ophthalmopathy and Graves' hyperthyroidism. From germline, CDR1 is LGHNT and CDR2 FRNRAP. This CDR3 is 15 amino acids long. V lost 0 bases and J 0 bases, leaving 8 bases between the germline ends. For repertoire sequencing, the TCR beta CDR3 regions were amplified from RNA transcripts. First-round RT-PCR employed HTBI primers, with a second-round multiplex PCR after it. One entry per CDR3 protein results from TCRdb running MiXCR on the multiplex PCR reads. The sample records 340,000 or so distinct CDR3 sequences, 17% being singletons. With respect to this clonotype: Its antigen is currently unknown.

Study-level findings and limits: Blood repertoires reportedly contained most expanded thyroid clonotypes above 0.001 frequency.

Each diagnosis was determined on the basis of clinical symptoms, serum thyroxine, TRAb, thyroid ultrasound and orbital computed tomography. The material sequenced was peripheral blood. The clonotype originates from an adult man with Graves' ophthalmopathy. The rearrangement joins TRBV12-5 to TRBJ2-5; TRBD2 is a possible D gene (6 bases). This CDR3 is CASGLVGTYQETQYF. In DNA form, the CDR3 reads TGTGCTAGTGGTTTGGTCGGGACTTACCAAGAGACCCAGTACTTC.